Listed here are 8 T cell receptor beta chains from one sample, sequenced in a study of T cell responses to AZD1222 COVID-19 vaccine. Profiling relied on immunoSEQ multiplex PCR, and the TCRdb table lists in-frame clones only, not all of them. The table includes some 200,000 clones, approximately 90% detected once. Sequencing was performed on peripheral blood, taken 28 days after the second dose of the MenACWY control vaccine. The receptors shown here come from an adult who received the MenACWY meningococcal vaccine as a control.

The V and J genes are TRBV6-5 and TRBJ2-1; D is undetermined. CDR1 and CDR2 from the germline V gene are MNHEY and SVGAGI. V was pared by 9 bases and J by 0 bases, with 9 bases between. The length of the CDR3 is 13 residues. DNA of the CDR3: TGTGCCAGTACGGTGAGCTCCTACAATGAGCAGTTCTTC. Amino acid sequence: CASTVSSYNEQFF.

In this sample, this clone turned up once. The rearrangement uses TRBV9 and TRBJ1-1; D gene uncertain. Germline loops: CDR1 SGDLS, CDR2 YYNGEE. Trimming stripped 0 bases from V and 5 bases from J, with 8 bases between. This CDR3 has 13 residues. CDR3 in DNA: TGTGCCAGCAGCGTAGGATCGCAGACTGAAGCTTTCTTT. It translates to CASSVGSQTEAFF. The full variable domain, completed using reference TRBV9 and TRBJ1-1, is DSGVTQTPKHLITATGQRVTLRCSPRSGDLSVYWYQQSLDQGLQFLIQYYNGEERAKGNILERFSAQQFPDLHSELNLSSLELGDSALYFCASSVGSQTEAFFGQGTRLTVV.

This chain links TRBV7-8 with TRBJ1-1; 10 nucleotides line up with TRBD1. The V and J ends lost 4 bases and 2 bases, in that order; junction bases with no gene match: 4. This CDR3 is built from 15 residues. The germline V gene has CDR1 SGHVS and CDR2 FQNEAQ. The CDR3 DNA sequence: TGTGCCAGCAGCTCGACAGGGGGCTCTAACACTGAAGCTTTCTTT. This sequence encodes CASSSTGGSNTEAFF.

The chain is built from TRBV6-2 or TRBV6-3 and TRBJ2-1, with D hard to call. The CDR3 extends over 13 amino acids. Germline CDR1 reads MNHEY; CDR2 reads SVGEGT. Trimming took off 2 bases at V and 6 bases at J, with 8 bases between the two ends. In nucleotides, the CDR3 is TGTGCCAGCAGTTACGACCCCTTCAATGAGCAGTTCTTC. It is translated as CASSYDPFNEQFF.

The chain recombines TRBV6-2 or TRBV6-3 with TRBJ1-5, with 9 positions matching TRBD1. CDR1 and CDR2 from the germline V gene are MNHEY and SVGEGT. V was pared by 5 bases and J by 6 bases, with 8 bases of the junction left unmatched. The CDR3 runs to 15 residues. The CDR3 DNA reads TGTGCCAGCAGTCCCCGGGGACAGGGTAGTCAGCCCCAGCATTTT. It specifies CASSPRGQGSQPQHF.

The rearrangement joins TRBV20-1 to TRBJ1-1, with D hard to call. With 3 bases removed from V and 1 base from J, the gap between germline ends came to 6 bases. Germline V CDR1 and CDR2: DFQATT, SNEGSKA (reference sequence). CDR3 length equals 12 residues. The CDR3 DNA is TGCAGTGCTAGTACCGGGAACACTGAAGCTTTCTTT. The encoded protein is CSASTGNTEAFF.

V is TRBV4-1 and J is TRBJ2-3, with a possible D match to TRBD1 (6 bases). Trimming shortened V by 5 bases and J by 0 bases, and 15 bases separated the two germline ends. The CDR3 contains 16 residues. CDR1 and CDR2 (germline): MGHRA, YSYEKL. CDR3 sequence (DNA): TGCGCCAGCAGCACTACCCATAGGGGGAGCACAGATACGCAGTATTTT. Translating gives CASSTTHRGSTDTQYF.

As for this clone: A read error may produce the germline difference seen at one junction end. The V call is TRBV7-9, the J call TRBJ1-5; weak D call: TRBD1 (6 bases). From germline, CDR1 is SEHNR and CDR2 FQNEAQ (reference sequence). This CDR3 has 12 amino acids. CDR3 bases: TGTGCCAGCAGCCAGGAAACAGGGCCTTGGAATTTT. It specifies CASSQETGPWNF.